Listed below are T cell receptor beta chains from one sample, sequenced in a study of blood T cell repertoires in COVID-19. This table comes from immunoSEQ multiplex PCR, and its TCRdb copy is limited to in-frame clones, with some not included. The sample has 150,000 to 200,000 clones, roughly nine tenths seen once. Sequenced sample: peripheral blood. These receptor sequences come from a woman in her fifties or sixties with COVID-19, enrolled during active disease. CDR3s include the opening cysteine and the closing phenylalanine or tryptophan. The D gene is left open where the match is weak. Only part of the rows carry a size: once, few, many, or a class if the clone is expanded.

>.|TRBJ1-2|.|TRBV5-1
CASSLSGPRGYGYTF
TGCGCCAGCAGCTTGAGTGGCCCTCGGGGCTATGGCTACACCTTC
>once|TRBJ2-7|.|TRBV4-1
CASSQIDSYEQYF
TGCGCCAGCAGCCAGATAGACAGCTACGAGCAGTACTTC
>.|TRBJ2-5|.|TRBV5-1
CASSPGLTETQYF
TGCGCCAGCAGCCCGGGACTCACGGAGACCCAGTACTTC
>.|TRBJ2-7|TRBD1|TRBV6-5
CASSSWTGSEQYF
TGTGCCAGCAGTTCATGGACAGGGAGCGAGCAGTACTTC
>.|TRBJ1-5|.|TRBV29-1
CSVVAGWGQPQHF
TGCAGCGTTGTGGCAGGGTGGGGTCAGCCCCAGCATTTT
>.|TRBJ2-1|TRBD2|TRBV30
CAWSLSGGSYNEQFF
TGTGCCTGGAGCCTTAGCGGGGGCTCCTACAATGAGCAGTTCTTC
>few|TRBJ2-1|.|TRBV4-3
CASSQGLPPNEQFF
TGCGCCAGCAGCCAAGGACTTCCCCCCAATGAGCAGTTCTTC
>.|TRBJ2-1|TRBD2|TRBV5-1
CASSPGLAGGPYNEQFF
TGCGCCAGCAGCCCGGGACTAGCGGGAGGGCCCTACAATGAGCAGTTCTTC
>.|TRBJ2-1|TRBD2|TRBV4-3
CASSQQLAQSSYNEQFF
TGCGCCAGCAGCCAACAACTAGCGCAGAGCTCCTACAATGAGCAGTTCTTC
>.|TRBJ2-3|TRBD1|TRBV6-2/TRBV6-3
CASSPPGQGLITDTQYF
TGTGCCAGCAGCCCTCCGGGACAGGGGCTTATCACAGATACGCAGTATTTT
>.|TRBJ2-1|.|TRBV25-1
CASSDTGRTYNEQFF
TGTGCCAGCAGTGACACAGGGCGAACCTACAATGAGCAGTTCTTC
>.|TRBJ2-7|TRBD2|TRBV7-2
CASSLGYSGRGYEQYF
TGTGCCAGCAGCTTAGGGTATAGCGGGAGGGGTTACGAGCAGTACTTC
>.|TRBJ2-7|.|TRBV19
CASSIASGPYEQYF
TGTGCCAGTAGTATAGCCAGCGGGCCCTACGAGCAGTACTTC
>once|TRBJ2-2|.|TRBV5-1
CASTARSNTGELFF
TGCGCCAGCACGGCTAGATCGAACACCGGGGAGCTGTTTTTT
>.|TRBJ1-6|.|TRBV28
CASSLPGRVNSPLHF
TGTGCCAGCAGTTTGCCCGGCAGGGTTAATTCACCCCTCCACTTT
>.|TRBJ2-1|.|TRBV14
CASSPAPLSGALYSYNEQFF
TGTGCCAGCAGCCCTGCCCCCTTGTCGGGAGCCCTCTACTCATACAATGAGCAGTTCTTC
>.|TRBJ1-2|.|TRBV5-1
CASSLAWSQSYGYTF
TGCGCCAGCAGCTTGGCCTGGAGTCAGTCATATGGCTACACCTTC
>.|TRBJ1-2|TRBD1|TRBV11-2
CASSASSDRGRVGGYTF
TGTGCCAGCAGCGCCTCCAGCGACAGGGGGCGCGTTGGCGGCTACACCTTC
>once|TRBJ1-4|.|TRBV6-5
CASRQGFNEKLFF
TGTGCCAGCAGGCAGGGATTTAATGAAAAACTGTTTTTT
>.|TRBJ1-1|.|TRBV19
CASSMVSRALLMNTEAFF
TGTGCCAGTAGTATGGTCAGCAGGGCGCTACTCATGAACACTGAAGCTTTCTTT
>.|TRBJ1-6|TRBD1|TRBV30
CAWRGQGRDSPLHF
TGTGCCTGGAGGGGACAGGGAAGGGATTCACCCCTCCACTTT
>.|TRBJ2-7|TRBD1|TRBV28
CATKSPGQLFYEQYF
TGTGCCACCAAATCCCCGGGACAGCTTTTCTACGAGCAGTACTTC
>.|TRBJ1-4|.|TRBV23-1
CASSHQGHLNEKLFF
TGCGCCAGCAGTCACCAGGGACACCTAAATGAAAAACTGTTTTTT
>.|TRBJ2-5|.|TRBV19
CASKSGTLITGTQYF
TGTGCCAGTAAAAGCGGGACACTCATAACGGGGACCCAGTACTTC
>.|TRBJ2-1|TRBD2|TRBV7-8
CASSLAQTSGKSYNEQFF
TGTGCCAGCAGCTTAGCGCAGACTAGCGGGAAGTCCTACAATGAGCAGTTCTTC
>once|TRBJ2-2|TRBD2|TRBV10-3
CAISEGTSITGELFF
TGTGCCATCAGTGAAGGGACTAGCATCACCGGGGAGCTGTTTTTT
>.|TRBJ2-7|.|TRBV7-2
CASSLVLTGALSYEQYF
TGTGCCAGCAGCTTAGTTTTGACAGGCGCTTTATCCTACGAGCAGTACTTC
>.|TRBJ2-2|.|TRBV25-1
CASSVARELFF
TGTGCCAGCAGTGTAGCCCGGGAGCTGTTTTTT
>.|TRBJ2-7|TRBD1|TRBV9
CARQGATYEQYF
TGTGCCAGACAGGGGGCAACCTACGAGCAGTACTTC
>.|TRBJ1-4|.|TRBV5-6
CASSFGGTANEKLFF
TGTGCCAGCAGCTTTGGCGGGACGGCTAATGAAAAACTGTTTTTT
>.|TRBJ1-2|.|TRBV27
CASSTGGGYTF
TGTGCCAGCAGTACCGGGGGGGGCTACACCTTC
>.|TRBJ1-5|TRBD1|TRBV6-5
CATQSGQARWQPQHF
TGTGCCACCCAGTCAGGACAGGCCAGATGGCAGCCCCAGCATTTT
>.|TRBJ1-2|.|TRBV30
CAWSLRVDSYGYTF
TGTGCCTGGAGTTTAAGGGTGGACAGCTATGGCTACACCTTC
>once|TRBJ1-6|.|TRBV6-5
CASSLRGLNNSPLHF
TGTGCCAGCAGTCTCCGGGGACTAAATAATTCACCCCTCCACTTT
>few|TRBJ1-6|.|TRBV9
CASSVRAGLLDNSPLHF
TGTGCCAGCAGCGTACGGGCAGGACTGCTCGATAATTCACCCCTCCACTTT
>.|TRBJ1-1|.|TRBV4-2
CASSQQFLNTEAFF
TGTGCCAGCAGCCAACAGTTTTTGAACACTGAAGCTTTCTTT